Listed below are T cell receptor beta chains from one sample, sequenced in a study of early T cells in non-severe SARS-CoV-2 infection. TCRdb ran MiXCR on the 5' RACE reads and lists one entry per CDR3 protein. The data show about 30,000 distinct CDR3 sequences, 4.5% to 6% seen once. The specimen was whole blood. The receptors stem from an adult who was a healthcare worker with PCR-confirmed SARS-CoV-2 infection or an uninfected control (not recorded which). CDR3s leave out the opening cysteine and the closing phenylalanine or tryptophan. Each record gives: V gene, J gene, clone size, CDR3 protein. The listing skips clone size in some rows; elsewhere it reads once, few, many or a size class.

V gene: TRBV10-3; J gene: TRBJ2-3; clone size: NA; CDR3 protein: AISLDDRVSLDTQY
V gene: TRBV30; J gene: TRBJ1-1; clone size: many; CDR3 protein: AWSVQRPEAF
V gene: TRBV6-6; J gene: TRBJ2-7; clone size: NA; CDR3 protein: ASSSGHMGEQY
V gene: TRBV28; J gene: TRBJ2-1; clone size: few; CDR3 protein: ASSLLAGAVEQF
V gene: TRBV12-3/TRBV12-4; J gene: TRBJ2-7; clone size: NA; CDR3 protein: ASRQTASHEQY
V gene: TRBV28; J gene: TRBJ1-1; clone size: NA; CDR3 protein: ASSLSTGFTEAF
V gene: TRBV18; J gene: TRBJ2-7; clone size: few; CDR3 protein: ASSEGQSYEQY
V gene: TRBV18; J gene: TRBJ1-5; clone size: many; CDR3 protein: ASSNENLSNQPQH
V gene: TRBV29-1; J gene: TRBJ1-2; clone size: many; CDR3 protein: SGVNSYGYT
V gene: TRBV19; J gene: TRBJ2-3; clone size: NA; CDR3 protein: ASSIRGADTQY
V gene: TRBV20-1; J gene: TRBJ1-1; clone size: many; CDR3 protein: SARVLNGAEAF
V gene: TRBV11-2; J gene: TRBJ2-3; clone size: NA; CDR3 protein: ASSLSRLAGATTDTQY
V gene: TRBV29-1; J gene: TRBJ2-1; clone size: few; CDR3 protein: SVPGLRNEQF
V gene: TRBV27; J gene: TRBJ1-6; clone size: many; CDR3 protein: ASGWGARNSPLH
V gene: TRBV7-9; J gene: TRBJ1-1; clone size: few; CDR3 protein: ASSPTNTEAF
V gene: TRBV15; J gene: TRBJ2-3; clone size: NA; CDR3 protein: ATSRDRGTSGTDTQY
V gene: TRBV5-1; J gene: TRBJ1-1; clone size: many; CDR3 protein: ASSFDRSLEAF
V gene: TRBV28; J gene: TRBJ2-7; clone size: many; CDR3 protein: ASSWGFSYEQY
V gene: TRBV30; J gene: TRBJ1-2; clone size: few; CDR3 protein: AWERGRGSNYGYT
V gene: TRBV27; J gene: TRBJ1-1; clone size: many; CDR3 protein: ASSPLDRMNTEAF
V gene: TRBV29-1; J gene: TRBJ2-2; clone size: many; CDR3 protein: SVIMSPGELF
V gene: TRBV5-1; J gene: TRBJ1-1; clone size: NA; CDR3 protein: ASSLGTGRDTEAF
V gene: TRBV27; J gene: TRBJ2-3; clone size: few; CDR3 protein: ASSNSDTQY
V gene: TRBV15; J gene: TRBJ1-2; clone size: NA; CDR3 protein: ATSPTEGIYGYT
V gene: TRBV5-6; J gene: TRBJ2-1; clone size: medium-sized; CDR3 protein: ASSGVILNEQF
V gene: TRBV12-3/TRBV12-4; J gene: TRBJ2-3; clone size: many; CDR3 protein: ASSSGESSTDTQY
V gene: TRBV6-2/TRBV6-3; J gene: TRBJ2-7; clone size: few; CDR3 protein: ASTPVVSGGEMSYEQY